Shown below are 6 T cell receptor beta chains from a single sample sequenced in a study of T cell responses to AZD1222 COVID-19 vaccine. Profiling relied on immunoSEQ multiplex PCR, and the TCRdb table lists in-frame clones only, not all of them. The table shows 150,000 to 200,000 clones, with more than 70% occurring only once. This material consisted of peripheral blood, taken 28 days after the second AZD1222 dose. All receptors derive from an adult who received the AZD1222 COVID-19 vaccine.

The CDR3: CASSYRGGLETQYF. The CDR3 region has the DNA TGTGCCAGCAGCTACAGGGGAGGCTTGGAGACCCAGTACTTC. The chain joins TRBV7-9 to TRBJ2-5; weak D call: TRBD1 (7 bases). The CDR3 runs 14 residues. Per germline, CDR1 SEHNR and CDR2 FQNEAQ (reference sequence). V was trimmed by 4 bases and J by 5 bases, leaving 14 bases between them.

V is TRBV6-6 and J is TRBJ1-1; TRBD1 might be the D (5 bases). Deletions cut 11 bases from V and 0 bases from J, with 13 bases between. Germline-derived CDR1 and CDR2 are MNHNY and SVGAGI (reference sequence). The CDR3 loop spans 13 amino acids. CDR3 in DNA: TGTGCCCCCCAGGGCGAAATGAACACTGAAGCTTTCTTT. Its translation is CAPQGEMNTEAFF.

This clone was recorded only once. CDR3 DNA: TGTGCCAGCAGCTTTACCGGGGCGGGGAGCTCCTACAATGAGCAGTTCTTC. Translated: CASSFTGAGSSYNEQFF. V and J are TRBV7-9 and TRBJ2-1, with D possibly TRBD2 on 6 matching bases. V dropped 3 bases and J dropped 0 bases, with 15 bases sitting between them. Germline V lookup: CDR1 SEHNR, CDR2 FQNEAQ (reference sequence). The CDR3 is 17 amino acids.

V and J are TRBV5-1 and TRBJ2-1; the D gene is possibly TRBD2 (6 bases). Trimming took off 6 bases at V and 3 bases at J, with 13 bases between the two ends. Germline CDR1 reads SGHRS; CDR2 reads YFSETQ. This CDR3 region has 14 residues. Written as DNA, the CDR3 is TGCGCCAGCAAACCGGGACTGGACTACAATGAGCAGTTCTTC. Translating gives CASKPGLDYNEQFF.

The chain carries TRBV7-2 and TRBJ1-2, with 8 bases aligning to TRBD1. CDR1 is SGHTA and CDR2 is FQGNSA in the germline V gene. The CDR3 is 14 amino acids. J lost 4 bases, V lost 5 bases, and 6 bases had no gene match. The CDR3 nucleotides are TGTGCCAGCAGCCTCGGGACAGGAAGCTATGGCTACACCTTC. It is translated as CASSLGTGSYGYTF.

This clone was seen just once. The CDR3 DNA sequence: TGTGCCAGCAGCTCTCCGAGGGCCCAAGAGACCCAGTACTTC. Translating gives CASSSPRAQETQYF. The chain couples TRBV7-2 to TRBJ2-5; a weak D match, TRBD2 (5 bases). Germline CDR1 is SGHTA and CDR2 is FQGNSA. With 4 bases removed from V and 1 base from J, the gap between germline ends came to 10 bases. This CDR3 contains 14 residues. Using reference TRBV7-2 and TRBJ2-5 for the parts outside the CDR3, the full variable domain is GAGVSQSPSNKVTEKGKDVELRCDPISGHTALYWYRQSLGQGLEFLIYFQGNSAPDKSGLPSDRFSAERTGGSVSTLTIQRTQQEDSAVYLCASSSPRAQETQYFGPGTRLLVL.